This entry lists 20 T cell receptor beta chains sequenced from one sample in a study of T cells in Graves' hyperthyroidism and ophthalmopathy. Authors of the study amplified TCR beta CDR3 regions from RNA transcripts. HTBI primers were used for first-round RT-PCR of the TCR CDR3. TCRdb reprocessed the multiplex PCR reads via MiXCR and lists one record per CDR3 protein. The data show some 98,000 distinct CDR3 sequences, roughly 40% seen once. The sequenced sample was peripheral blood or thyroid tissue (not recorded which). These receptors came from a woman aged 25-40 years with Graves' hyperthyroidism.

There are many counts of this clonotype. The chain combines TRBV25-1 with TRBJ2-6; D gene uncertain. The CDR3 loop spans 16 amino acids. V was trimmed by 4 bases and J by 1 base, leaving 11 bases between them. The germline CDR1 and CDR2 sequences are MGHDK and SYGVNS. The CDR3 here is CASSVERWSGANVLTF. In DNA form, the CDR3 reads TGTGCCAGCAGTGTTGAGAGGTGGTCTGGGGCCAACGTCCTGACTTTC.

The chain joins TRBV2 to TRBJ2-3; 11 positions agree with TRBD2. Germline CDR1 and CDR2: SNHLY and FYNNEI. The junction had 4 bases not matched to a gene; V was cut back by 4 bases and J by 1 base. This CDR3 spans 16 amino acids. The CDR3 region is CASSGSGRAGTDTQYF. The DNA of the CDR3 is TGTGCCAGCAGTGGTAGCGGGAGGGCAGGCACAGATACGCAGTATTTT.

Notes on this clonotype: This CDR3 is missing its conserved last phenylalanine or tryptophan, likely due to a read error. The chain joins TRBV7-2 to TRBJ1-1; 7 bases map to TRBD1. Germline lookup yields CDR1 SGHTA and CDR2 FQGNSA. The junction had 8 bases not matched to a gene; V was cut back by 7 bases and J by 3 bases. This CDR3 comprises 14 residues. For the CDR3, the DNA is TGTGCCAGCACCCACGGGCAGGGGGACACTGAAGCTTTCTTA. It encodes CASTHGQGDTEAFL.

This clonotype was found many times. The chain recombines TRBV5-1 with TRBJ2-5; TRBD2 matches 8 bases. V shed 0 bases, J shed 3 bases, and the junction held 4 bases outside the gene matches. Germline V gene sequence: CDR1 SGHRS, CDR2 YFSETQ. The length of the CDR3 is 15 residues. CDR3 residues: CASSLAGTSEETQYF. The DNA of the CDR3 is TGCGCCAGCAGCTTGGCCGGGACTAGTGAAGAGACCCAGTACTTC.

The table lists this clonotype with many counts. This chain joins TRBV6-5 and TRBJ1-2; D is undetermined. Germline V gene data show CDR1 as MNHEY and CDR2 as SVGAGI. The CDR3 is 14 amino acids. V gave up 0 bases and J gave up 8 bases, with 13 bases separating them. The CDR3 protein is CASSYSIRGKGYTF. CDR3 coding DNA: TGTGCCAGCAGTTACTCGATTAGAGGGAAAGGCTACACCTTC.

This clonotype was seen repeatedly, ten times or more. The CDR3: CATSRDRSTGNTIYF. The CDR3 nucleotides read TGTGCCACCAGCAGAGATCGCAGCACAGGAAACACCATATATTTT. The V gene is TRBV15, the J gene TRBJ1-3; D remains unclear. CDR1 is LNHNV and CDR2 is YYDKDF in the germline V gene (reference sequence). V lost 0 bases and J 4 bases, leaving 10 bases between the germline ends. There are 15 residues in the CDR3.

This clonotype is a singleton in its sample. At one boundary the junction diverges from the germline segment, which might be a read error. The chain joins TRBV7-7 to TRBJ2-5; 9 positions agree with TRBD1. The CDR3 is 15 residues long. Germline V gene sequence: CDR1 SSHAT, CDR2 FNYEAQ (reference sequence). The CDR3 bases are TGTGCTAGCAGCTTATCCGGGACAGGGTCCGAGACCCAGTACTTC. Protein sequence: CASSLSGTGSETQYF.

Of note for this clonotype: A much larger clone lies one base from this, so it may be a read error. The rearrangement uses TRBV7-9 and TRBJ1-4; D might be TRBD1 (5 bases). The CDR3 covers 20 residues. Looked up from germline, CDR1 is SEHNR and CDR2 is FQNEAQ (reference sequence). DNA of the CDR3: TGTGCCAGCAGCCAAGAGGGAACGGCAGGGAGTTACTATGAGGATGAAAAACTGTCTTTT. This gives the protein CASSQEGTAGSYYEDEKLSF.

This clonotype was seen a handful of times. The rearrangement links TRBV28 to TRBJ2-7; no clear D gene. Germline CDR1 MDHEN, CDR2 SYDVKM. There are 14 residues in the CDR3. Trimming shortened V by 7 bases and J by 6 bases, and 19 bases separated the two germline ends. The CDR3 DNA reads TGTGCCAGCACCTCCTATACAAGCGCCCCCGAGCAGTACTTC. It translates to CASTSYTSAPEQYF.

The sample holds many counts of this clonotype. The CDR3 region is CASSYSGTGWGELFF. The CDR3 DNA reads TGTGCCAGCAGTTACTCCGGGACAGGGTGGGGGGAGCTGTTTTTT. This chain connects TRBV6-5 to TRBJ2-2; 9 bases are shared with TRBD1. Trimming removed 0 bases from V and 8 bases from J; junction bases left unmatched: 4. Germline V gene sequence: CDR1 MNHEY, CDR2 SVGAGI. There are 15 residues in the CDR3.

V usage is TRBV2 and J usage is TRBJ2-7; D remains unclear. Germline loops: CDR1 SNHLY, CDR2 FYNNEI. V was shortened by 2 bases and J by 7 bases, with 9 bases between the two germline ends. The CDR3 spans 12 residues. This CDR3 reads CASSEMGWEQYF. Written as DNA, the CDR3 is TGTGCCAGCAGTGAAATGGGATGGGAGCAGTACTTC.

With regard to this clonotype: Being one base from a much bigger clone, this may be a read error. The V and J genes are TRBV6-5 and TRBJ2-3; possibly TRBD2 for D (6 bases). In germline, CDR1 is MNHEY, CDR2 SVGAGI. This CDR3 has 14 residues. In DNA, the CDR3 is TGTGCCAGCAGTTACATGTGGGAGGTAGATTCGCAGTATTTT. Translating gives CASSYMWEVDSQYF.

CDR3 coding DNA: TGCAGTGCTAGGGACCACAATCAGCCCCAGTACTTC. Protein sequence: CSARDHNQPQYF. J is TRBJ2-5 and V is TRBV20-1, with no clear D. The CDR3 is 12 residues long. Germline V lookup: CDR1 DFQATT, CDR2 SNEGSKA (reference sequence). V was cut by 3 bases and J by 9 bases, with 14 bases left in between.

On this clonotype itself: The conserved phenylalanine or tryptophan normally closing the CDR3 is absent here, so this likely arose from a read error. V is TRBV2 and J is TRBJ1-1, with a possible D match to TRBD1 (5 bases). Germline CDR1 SNHLY, CDR2 FYNNEI. V was shortened by 7 bases and J by 6 bases, with 18 bases between the two germline ends. This CDR3 spans 14 amino acids. CDR3 sequence (DNA): TGTGCCAGCAATGGGCAGGGAGCAGACGCTGAAGCTTTCTCT. This codes for CASNGQGADAEAFS.

This rearrangement joins TRBV18 to TRBJ1-1; D uncertain. The germline V gene has CDR1 KGHSH and CDR2 LQKENI. This CDR3 is 15 amino acids long. Trimming took off 0 bases at V and 4 bases at J, with 12 bases between the two ends. CDR3: CASSPPISRATEAFF. The DNA for the CDR3 is TGTGCCAGCTCACCACCGATTAGTAGGGCCACTGAAGCTTTCTTT.

This clonotype has just one count. The chain links TRBV11-1 to TRBJ2-5; 8 bases are shared with TRBD1. Germline CDR1 and CDR2: SGHAT and FQDESV (reference sequence). The trim removed 6 bases at V and 5 bases at J, leaving 8 bases unmatched. This CDR3 spans 14 amino acids. The CDR3 region has the DNA TGTGCCAGCAGATCGGACAGGGTTTCGGAGACCCAGTACTTC. Protein product: CASRSDRVSETQYF.

This clonotype has at least ten counts. The V and J genes are TRBV5-5 and TRBJ1-4, with D possibly TRBD1 on 5 matching bases. Germline loops: CDR1 SGHKS, CDR2 YYEKEE (reference sequence). The CDR3 runs to 16 residues. V gave up 4 bases and J gave up 4 bases, with 17 bases separating them. The CDR3 sequence: CASSQKKGQYNEKLFF. Written as DNA, the CDR3 is TGTGCCAGCAGCCAAAAAAAGGGGCAGTATAATGAAAAACTGTTTTTT. Complete variable domain (other parts from reference TRBV5-5 and TRBJ1-4): DAGVTQSPTHLIKTRGQQVTLRCSPISGHKSVSWYQQVLGQGPQFIFQYYEKEERGRGNFPDRFSARQFPNYSSELNVNALLLGDSALYLCASSQKKGQYNEKLFFGSGTQLSVL.

The J gene is TRBJ1-3, the V gene TRBV20-1; no clear D gene. The germline CDR1 and CDR2 sequences are DFQATT and SNEGSKA (reference sequence). This CDR3 has 13 residues. Trimming took 4 bases from V and 0 from J, leaving 7 bases between them. CDR3 in amino acids: CSAKRDSGNTIYF. CDR3 nucleotide sequence: TGCAGTGCTAAACGGGACTCTGGAAACACCATATATTTT.

Concerning this clonotype: This clone may be a read error of a much larger clone one base away. The chain recombines TRBV7-8 with TRBJ1-5; 8 nucleotides align to TRBD1. Germline loops: CDR1 SGHVS, CDR2 FQNEAQ. This CDR3 spans 14 amino acids. The ends lost 6 bases at V and 5 bases at J; junction bases unmatched: 6. This CDR3 reads CASRQGDSYQPQHF. Written as DNA, the CDR3 is TGTGCCAGCAGACAGGGGGACAGCTATCAGCCCCAGCATTTT.

This clonotype occurred many times. The chain carries TRBV6-5 and TRBJ2-7; TRBD2 matches 10 bases. The CDR3 is 16 amino acids. V shed 0 bases and J 4 bases; nucleotides not matched to a gene: 6. Germline-derived CDR1 and CDR2 are MNHEY and SVGAGI. The CDR3 protein is CASSYSWTSGIYEQYF. CDR3 sequence (DNA): TGTGCCAGCAGTTACTCTTGGACTAGCGGTATATACGAGCAGTACTTC.